A selection of T cell receptor beta chains follows, all from one sample in a study of blood T cell repertoires in COVID-19. The assay was immunoSEQ multiplex PCR, and TCRdb's table has in-frame clones only and misses some. The data show 200,000 or so clones, 70% to 90% seen once. Material for sequencing was peripheral blood. These receptor sequences come from a man in his 60s with COVID-19, enrolled during active disease. Both conserved end residues are part of each CDR3. D genes are given only for firm matches. Only some rows state a clone size, as once, few, many or a class for expanded clones.

>14|TRBJ1-3|TRBD1|few|TRBV28
TGTGCCAGCAGTTCGACAGGGACTGGAAACACCATATATTTT
CASSSTGTGNTIYF
>15|TRBJ2-1|.|.|TRBV5-6
TGTGCCAGCAGCTTGGCGGTTCGGGGATACAATGAGCAGTTCTTC
CASSLAVRGYNEQFF
>13|TRBJ1-5|TRBD1|.|TRBV6-5
TGTGCCAGTAAACAGGGGGTCCGACAGCCCCAGCATTTT
CASKQGVRQPQHF
>12|TRBJ2-5|.|.|TRBV6-5
TGTGCGGGAGGGGGAGTGGCGGAGACCCAGTACTTC
CAGGGVAETQYF
>14|TRBJ1-2|.|.|TRBV5-4
TGTGCCAGCAGCTCCTGGGGCAGCTTCTATGGCTACACCTTC
CASSSWGSFYGYTF
>17|TRBJ2-3|TRBD2|.|TRBV5-1
TGCGCCAGCAGCTTGTTCCTGGCGGGCCCGGGAGGAGATACGCAGTATTTT
CASSLFLAGPGGDTQYF
>15|TRBJ1-1|.|.|TRBV15
TGTGCCACCAGCAGAGAAAAAAGGGGGAACACTGAAGCTTTCTTT
CATSREKRGNTEAFF
>14|TRBJ1-1|.|.|TRBV28
TGTGCCAGCACCTTGGGGCACCCGAACACTGAAGCTTTCTTT
CASTLGHPNTEAFF
>16|TRBJ2-7|TRBD2|.|TRBV7-8
TGTGCCAGCAGCCTCGGGAGAGGACTAGCGGGAGGCGAGCAGTACTTC
CASSLGRGLAGGEQYF
>14|TRBJ1-5|.|.|TRBV10-3
TGTGCCATCAGCCTAGGACAGACAAATCAGCCCCAGCATTTT
CAISLGQTNQPQHF
>13|TRBJ1-5|.|.|TRBV30
TGTGCCTGGAGTTTAGCAGGCAATCAGCCCCAGCATTTT
CAWSLAGNQPQHF
>14|TRBJ2-7|TRBD2|.|TRBV18
TGTGCCAGCTCACCGGGGACTAGCGGGAGTGAGCAGTACTTC
CASSPGTSGSEQYF
>14|TRBJ1-4|TRBD1|.|TRBV7-9
TGTGCCAGCAGCCGGACAGGGGTCGATGAAAAACTGTTTTTT
CASSRTGVDEKLFF
>13|TRBJ2-1|.|.|TRBV12-5
TGTGCTAGTGGTTTGGTCGGGGGTCCTGAGCAGTTCTTC
CASGLVGGPEQFF
>15|TRBJ2-3|.|.|TRBV6-6
TGTGCCAGCAGTTACTTAAGCGCTAGCACAGATACGCAGTATTTT
CASSYLSASTDTQYF
>15|TRBJ2-5|TRBD1|.|TRBV5-4
TGTGCCAGCAGCTTGGCGACAGGGCGACAAGAGACCCAGTACTTC
CASSLATGRQETQYF
>18|TRBJ1-3|.|.|TRBV9
TGTGCCAGCAGCGTAGACCCCCGGGGAACTAACTCTGGAAACACCATATATTTT
CASSVDPRGTNSGNTIYF
>14|TRBJ1-5|.|.|TRBV6-5
TGTGCCAGCAGCCTTACAGGGTTGGCTCAGCCCCAGCATTTT
CASSLTGLAQPQHF
>14|TRBJ1-2|.|.|TRBV7-2
TGTGCCAGCAGCTCGCAAACACCTAACTATGGCTACACCTTC
CASSSQTPNYGYTF
>17|TRBJ2-5|TRBD2|.|TRBV11-2
TGTGCCAGCAGCTTAGATGGACGGGCTAGCGGCAAAGAGACCCAGTACTTC
CASSLDGRASGKETQYF
>13|TRBJ1-1|.|.|TRBV7-2
TGTGCCAGCAGCTTAGAGCAGAACACTGAAGCTTTCTTT
CASSLEQNTEAFF
>16|TRBJ2-3|.|.|TRBV19
TGTGCCAGTAGTCTCGAACGGGGGGCGCGGGCAGATACGCAGTATTTT
CASSLERGARADTQYF
>13|TRBJ1-4|.|.|TRBV7-6
TGTGCCAGCAGCTTCGGGGGTGTTGAAAAACTGTTTTTT
CASSFGGVEKLFF